This T cell receptor beta chain was found in a study of shared clonotypes between healthy human individuals (dated by TCRdb to 2018 to 2021). Looking at the study overall: A couple of women and a few men aged 18 to 49 years were included in the cohort. Per donor, three plates each were used for CD4 naive and CD4 memory, two for CD8 naive, and one for CD8 memory. To estimate repertoire size and how much clonotype sharing occurs between individuals, the study deeply sequenced the blood TCR repertoires of about five healthy adults. Libraries were prepared and TCR repertoires were sequenced by different laboratories using diverse techniques, in order to increase sequencing depth and limit assay-specific biases. Per donor, leukapheresis produced somewhere between about 0.9 and 9 billion PBMCs.

The donors were healthy, HIV-negative adults who had no recently reported acute infections or vaccinations. Every donor was a Caucasian adult residing in Nashville, Tennessee, USA. CD4+ T cells were enriched by magnetic negative selection; naive cells were then positively selected on CD45RA, and the negative fraction formed the memory subset. Blood was obtained by leukapheresis, after which PBMCs were separated by Ficoll-Histopaque density gradient centrifugation and cryopreserved in liquid nitrogen vapor phase. Analytical flow cytometry was used to check the purity and quantity of each magnetically sorted T cell population. From each sorted fraction, genomic DNA was isolated and quantified by UV absorbance on a Nanodrop 2000c. Using the deep immunoSEQ assay, TCR CDR3 regions were amplified from genomic DNA by multiplex PCR. Extracted genomic DNA from each cell subset was spread evenly across all wells of several immunoSEQ 96-well plates, with each plate serving as a replicate. For sorted subsets, approximately 200 ng of genomic DNA, equivalent to roughly 33,000 T cell genomes, went into each replicate PCR. Purified libraries were quantified with a Qubit 3.0 fluorometer, sized on a Bioanalyzer 2100, and re-quantified with the KAPA Library Quantification kit. Every immunoSEQ 96-well plate was sequenced on a separate single-read 150-cycle Illumina NextSeq 550 flow cell. As for how the authors treated the data: Because only junctional sequences without quality scores were contained in the immunoSEQ output, filtering matching that applied to full-length reads could not be performed. To assign V/J genes and CDR3, sequences were annotated against IMGT germline references using PyIR, a Python wrapper for IgBLAST v1.9. Reads were removed for weak V/J assignments (E-value above 1e-6), missing CDR3, stop codons, out-of-frame junctions, or ambiguous translated residues. V3J clonotypes were defined by identical inferred V gene, J gene, and CDR3 amino acid sequence. To compute the percentage overlap between repertoires, the number of shared unique clonotypes was divided by the size of the smaller repertoire. Richness of each repertoire was evaluated using RTK rarefaction, the Chao1 estimator, and Recon v2.1 estimates of unobserved clonotypes. Generation probabilities were computed with OLGA for all TCRbeta clonotypes obtained by the gDNA method from four donors. The immuneACCESS repertoire file appears here via TCRdb, limited to in-frame rearrangements. These files lack a portion of the clones; in checked studies, under half of the deficit traces to unresolved V genes, and the cause of the others is not known. V and J calls and clone size are those listed in that table; D and trimming were worked out from the DNA. The sample contains about 960,000 clones, approximately 80% of them found a single time. Jointly, the top ten make up about 1.5% of the sample.

Per the germline V gene, KGHSH is the CDR1 and LQKENI is the CDR2. Inclusive of the bounding cysteine and phenylalanine, the CDR3 is 13 residues long. Just the 39-base CDR3 DNA is kept, in frame starting at base 1. Deletion took 8 bases off V and 14 bases off J, with a span of 19 bases between the germline ends. Overall study outcomes, separate from this receptor: Estimated clonotype richness was generally larger for naive than for memory subsets. About 5% of naive CD4, 3.5% of naive CD8, around 2.3% of memory CD4, and more than 0.35% of memory CD8 clonotypes were shared across several donors. Rarefaction of sorted-subset datasets indicated incomplete sequencing despite the large sequencing depth. Pairwise subsampling indicated that sequencing depth was expected to affect the degree of clonotype sharing among donors. Only blood was sampled, and tissue TCR repertoires likely differ from those in blood. Higher generation probabilities were observed for clonotypes shared by all four sorted-subset donors than for non-shared clonotypes. The genetic and exposure-history diversity represented was limited by the small number of donors.

Comment on this clone: It has no known antigen specificity. No qualities accompany the bases; no much larger clone lies one base away.

The TCR sequence derives from a man aged 18 to 30 in good health. The rearrangement combines TRBV18 with TRBJ1-6, with the D gene too uncertain to name. The sequenced material came from memory CD4+ T cells sorted from blood. Interpreted using the paper, the cell subset or site label stands for: CD45RA-negative fraction. In nucleotide form, the sequence is TGTGCCAGCCTTCCGGGCAGTGGACGGGCCCTCCACTTT. It encodes CASLPGSGRALHF.